What follows are 19 T cell receptor beta chains derived from one specimen sequenced in a study of tumor and adjacent non-tumor tissue in lung cancer listed by TCRdb under 2018. The method behind the library was multiplex PCR. The instrument given in TCRdb is Illumina HiSeq 2500. TCRbeta libraries were built by three rounds of nested PCR using primers (Table S4), following protocols modified from ARM-PCR. Using fastp at Q25 and MiXCR, TCRdb reprocessed the public reads and kept productive beta chains. Entries are consolidated by CDR3 protein sequence, retaining the most common genes and DNA. Within this sample are 60,000 to 85,000 distinct CDR3 sequences, with around 80% of them counted one time only. Clones ranked in the top ten supply almost 40% of the sample. RNA was isolated from bulk, unsorted tissue, and RNA quality was assessed with a NanoDrop ND-1000 and an Agilent 2100. For the normal lung samples, distant non-tumor tissue was collected more than 3 cm away from the tumor edge.

The sample consisted of distant non-tumor lung tissue. The receptors stem from a man between 65 and 85 years old with non-small cell lung cancer.

This clonotype is termed medium-sized. This rearrangement joins TRBV6-1 to TRBJ1-4; 9 bases align to TRBD1. Unmatched junction bases numbered 2, after V lost 4 bases and J lost 5 bases. Germline CDR1 is MNHNS and CDR2 is SASEGT. This CDR3 contains 14 residues. The CDR3 reads CASSVGQGNEKLFF. DNA for the CDR3: TGTGCCAGCAGTGTAGGACAGGGGAATGAAAAACTGTTTTTT.

As regards this clonotype: A junction boundary mismatches the germline segment, possibly from a read error. The chain joins TRBV6-6 to TRBJ2-6, with a tentative D call TRBD1 (6 bases). The CDR3 covers 18 residues. The germline CDR1 and CDR2 sequences are MNHNY and SVGAGI (reference sequence). CDR3: CASSSGTGFSVGANVLTF. CDR3 nucleotides: TGCGCCAGCAGCTCCGGCACAGGGTTTTCTGTTGGGGCCAACGTCCTGACTTTC.

V usage is TRBV12-3 or TRBV12-4 and J usage is TRBJ2-5; 9 positions match TRBD2. This CDR3 contains 15 residues. The V gene end was trimmed by 10 bases and the J gene end by 5 bases; junction bases not matched to a gene: 14. In DNA, the CDR3 is TGTGCCACCAGCGGGTTAGCGGGAGTAGTGGAGACCCAGTACTTC. The encoded protein is CATSGLAGVVETQYF.

A word on this clonotype: The DNA is left out, because the CDR3 cannot be placed on it with certainty; the CDR3 is given as TCRdb lists it. This chain connects TRBV7-9 to TRBJ1-4. Per the germline V gene, CDR1 is SEHNR and CDR2 is FQNEAQ (reference sequence). The CDR3 is made up of 17 amino acids, end residues included. This CDR3 is CASSLVGVGATNEKLFF.

Of note for this clonotype: Possible read error: a much larger clone is one base away. The chain has TRBV20-1 and TRBJ1-6; D is uncertain. The CDR3 sequence is 13 residues long. CDR1 DFQATT and CDR2 SNEGSKA come from the germline V gene (reference sequence). V was pared by 2 bases and J by 7 bases, with 9 bases between. The CDR3 nucleotides are TGCAGTGCTAGATCAGCCCAGAATTCACCCCTCCACTTT. It encodes CSARSAQNSPLHF.

With respect to this clonotype: At one boundary the junction diverges from the germline segment, which might be a read error. V usage is TRBV4-1 and J usage is TRBJ2-2; D is perhaps TRBD2 (5 bases). CDR1 and CDR2 from the germline V gene are MGHRA and YSYEKL. This CDR3 is built from 15 residues. CDR3 DNA: TGCGCCAGCAGCCAGTGGAGAGGGCGCACCGGGGAGCTGTTCTTT. Encoded protein: CASSQWRGRTGELFF.

Notes on this clonotype: Here the CDR3 omits its conserved ending phenylalanine or tryptophan, so a read error is the likely source. The rearrangement links TRBV11-2 to TRBJ2-3, with TRBD1 matching 8 bases. The germline V gene encodes CDR1 SGHAT and CDR2 FQNNGV. This CDR3 comprises 14 residues. Trimming took 6 bases from V and 2 from J; bases not matched to a gene: 4. The DNA for the CDR3 is TGTGCCAGCAGGCGACAGGGGTACACAGATACGCAGTATTCT. Its translation: CASRRQGYTDTQYS.

Of note for this clonotype: The conserved phenylalanine or tryptophan is not found at the CDR3 terminus, so this likely reflects a read error. The rearrangement joins TRBV4-3 to TRBJ2-1; no definite D call. The CDR3 is 14 residues long. Germline V gene sequence: CDR1 LGHNA, CDR2 YSLEER. CDR3 protein: CASSQDQFLNEQFI. In nucleotides, the CDR3 is TGTGCCAGCAGCCAAGATCAGTTCTTGAATGAGCAGTTCATC.

As for this clonotype: A read error may produce the germline difference seen at one junction end. The chain uses TRBV6-5 and TRBJ1-1; D gene uncertain. CDR1 and CDR2 (germline): MNHEY, SVGAGI. The CDR3 loop spans 14 amino acids. The CDR3 sequence is CASSPWRPNTDALF. The CDR3 nucleotides are TGTGCCAGCAGCCCCTGGCGGCCGAACACTGATGCTTTGTTT.

As for this clonotype: Germline is not matched at one junction end, which may reflect a read error. CDR3 DNA sequence: TGCGCCAGCAGCCACCTTCCGGGACTTGACAATGAGCTGTTCTTC. Translation gives CASSHLPGLDNELFF. The V and J genes are TRBV4-3 and TRBJ2-1, with D possibly being TRBD2 (6 bases). The CDR3 has 15 residues. Germline CDR1 is LGHNA and CDR2 is YSLEER.

This clonotype was recorded once. The missing conserved phenylalanine or tryptophan at the end of this CDR3 makes a read error likely. The limits of the CDR3 on the DNA are not certain, so only TCRdb's listed CDR3 is given. The chain carries TRBV6-1 and TRBJ2-2; the D call TRBD1 from the table was never checked on the DNA. Counting both end residues, the CDR3 totals 12 amino acids. CDR1 MNHNS and CDR2 SASEGT come from the germline V gene. The chain's CDR3 is CASFGAPGELFY.

Many counts were recorded for this clonotype. This chain links TRBV6-5 with TRBJ2-1, with 9 bases identical to TRBD2. This CDR3 is built from 14 residues. Germline-derived CDR1 and CDR2 are MNHEY and SVGAGI. Trimming removed 4 bases from V and 6 bases from J; junction bases left unmatched: 4. The CDR3 loop is CASSLGTSSNEQFF. In DNA, the CDR3 is TGTGCCAGCAGTTTGGGGACTAGCTCCAATGAGCAGTTCTTC.

Remarks on this clonotype: One junction end disagrees with the germline gene, perhaps due to a read error. The CDR3 sequence is CTSSQGVGGDGYTF. The DNA for the CDR3 is TGCACCAGCAGCCAAGGTGTGGGCGGAGATGGATACACCTTC. The J gene is TRBJ1-2, the V gene TRBV4-3; no reliable D call. CDR1 LGHNA and CDR2 YSLEER come from the germline V gene. This CDR3 contains 14 residues.

This clonotype has a single count. The CDR3 is CASSPLRDLTPEAFF. The CDR3, as DNA: TGTGCCAGCAGCCCGTTACGAGATTTGACCCCTGAAGCTTTCTTT. This chain joins TRBV5-6 and TRBJ1-1; no clear D. The V end was cut by 4 bases, the J end by 6 bases, with 19 bases between. This CDR3 contains 15 residues. Germline V gene sequence: CDR1 SGHDT, CDR2 YYEEEE.

This chain uses TRBV11-2 with TRBJ2-2; D perhaps matches TRBD1 (6 bases). CDR1 is SGHAT, CDR2 FQNNGV, per germline. This CDR3 region has 15 residues. Trimming cost V 7 bases and J 4 bases, with 16 bases left between them. The CDR3 sequence is CASNIRQAATGELFF. As DNA, the CDR3 is TGTGCCAGCAACATAAGACAGGCGGCCACCGGGGAGCTGTTTTTT.

With respect to this clonotype: This is likely a read error, given that the CDR3 carries no conserved phenylalanine or tryptophan at its end. The limits of the CDR3 on the DNA are not certain, so only TCRdb's listed CDR3 is given. The chain combines TRBV30 with TRBJ2-7; the tabulated D call, TRBD1, remains unverified against the DNA. From germline, CDR1 is GTSNPN and CDR2 SVGIG (reference sequence). Inclusive of both ends, the CDR3 amounts to 15 amino acids. CDR3 in amino acids: CAWRTGTDSSYEHYL.

This sequence joins TRBV6-2 or TRBV6-3 and TRBJ2-7; possibly TRBD2 for D (6 bases). This CDR3 contains 14 residues. Looked up from germline, CDR1 is MNHEY and CDR2 is SVGEGT. With 5 bases removed from V and 4 bases from J, the gap between germline ends came to 15 bases. The CDR3 here is CASSRGMESYEQYF. CDR3 sequence (DNA): TGTGCCAGCAGTCGCGGGATGGAATCTTACGAGCAGTACTTC.

The genes are TRBV9 and TRBJ2-7, with 8 nucleotides matching TRBD2. V lost 2 bases and J lost 2; bases outside the gene matches: 6. Germline CDR1 reads SGDLS; CDR2 reads YYNGEE. The CDR3 has 15 residues. The CDR3 DNA is TGTGCCAGCAGCGTGCGGCACGGGGGGGCCTACGAGCAGTACTTC. This encodes CASSVRHGGAYEQYF.

On this clonotype: This may stem from a read error, because a much larger clone lies one nucleotide away. The chain recombines TRBV6-5 with TRBJ2-7, with D unresolved. The CDR3 extends over 13 amino acids. CDR1 and CDR2 from the germline V gene are MNHEY and SVGAGI. The CDR3 nucleotides are TGTGTCAGCAGTTACTCGAGGTTGGCCGAGCAGTACTTC. This gives the protein CVSSYSRLAEQYF.